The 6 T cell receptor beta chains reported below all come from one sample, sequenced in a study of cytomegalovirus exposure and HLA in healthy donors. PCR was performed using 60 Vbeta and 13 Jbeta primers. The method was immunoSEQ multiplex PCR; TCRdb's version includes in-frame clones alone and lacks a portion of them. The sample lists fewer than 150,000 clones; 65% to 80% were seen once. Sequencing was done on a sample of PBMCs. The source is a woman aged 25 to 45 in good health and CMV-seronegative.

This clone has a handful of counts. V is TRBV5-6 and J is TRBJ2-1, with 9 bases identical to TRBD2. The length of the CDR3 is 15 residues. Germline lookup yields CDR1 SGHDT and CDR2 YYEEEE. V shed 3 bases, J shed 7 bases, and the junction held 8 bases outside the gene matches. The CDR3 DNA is TGTGCCAGCAGCTCTAGCGGGAATATTAGAAATGAGCAGTTCTTC. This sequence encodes CASSSSGNIRNEQFF. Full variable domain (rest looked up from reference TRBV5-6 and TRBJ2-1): DAGVTQSPTHLIKTRGQQVTLRCSPKSGHDTVSWYQQALGQGPQFIFQYYEEEERQRGNFPDRFSGHQFPNYSSELNVNALLLGDSALYLCASSSSGNIRNEQFFGPGTRLTVL.

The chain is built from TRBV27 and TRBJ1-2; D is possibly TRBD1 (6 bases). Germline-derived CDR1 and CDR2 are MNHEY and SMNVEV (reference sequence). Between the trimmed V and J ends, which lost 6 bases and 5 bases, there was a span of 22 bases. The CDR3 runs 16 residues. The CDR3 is CASSQIRGRGQYGYTF. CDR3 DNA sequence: TGTGCCAGCAGCCAAATCAGGGGCAGGGGTCAGTATGGCTACACCTTC.

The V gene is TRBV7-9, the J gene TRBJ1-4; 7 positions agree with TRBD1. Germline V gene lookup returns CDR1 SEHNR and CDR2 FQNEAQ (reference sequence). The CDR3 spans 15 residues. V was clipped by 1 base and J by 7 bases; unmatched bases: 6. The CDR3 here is CASSLGGGEGEKLFF. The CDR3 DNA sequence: TGTGCCAGCAGCTTAGGAGGGGGCGAGGGTGAAAAACTGTTTTTT.

The CDR3 DNA is TGTGCCAGCAGCGACACGGACAGCTATGGCTACACCTTC. It yields the protein CASSDTDSYGYTF. This chain uses TRBV9 with TRBJ1-2, with D possibly being TRBD1 (6 bases). Germline CDR1 SGDLS, CDR2 YYNGEE. The CDR3 is made up of 13 amino acids. V dropped 3 bases and J dropped 4 bases, with 10 bases sitting between them.

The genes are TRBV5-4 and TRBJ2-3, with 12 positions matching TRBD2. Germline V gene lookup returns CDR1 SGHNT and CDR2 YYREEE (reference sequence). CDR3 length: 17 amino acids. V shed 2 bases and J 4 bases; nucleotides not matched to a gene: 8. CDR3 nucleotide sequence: TGTGCCAGCAGCTTTCATCCTAGCGGGGGGGCCGCAGATACGCAGTATTTT. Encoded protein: CASSFHPSGGAADTQYF. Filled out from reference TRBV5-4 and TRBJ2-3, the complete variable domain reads ETGVTQSPTHLIKTRGQQVTLRCSSQSGHNTVSWYQQALGQGPQFIFQYYREEENGRGNFPPRFSGLQFPNYSSELNVNALELDDSALYLCASSFHPSGGAADTQYFGPGTRLTVL.

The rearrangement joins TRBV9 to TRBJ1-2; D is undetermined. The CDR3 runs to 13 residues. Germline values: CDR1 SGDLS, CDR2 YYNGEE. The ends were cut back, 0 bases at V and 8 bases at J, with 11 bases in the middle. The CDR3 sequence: CASSVVPEGGYTF. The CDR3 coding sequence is TGTGCCAGCAGCGTAGTTCCGGAGGGCGGCTACACCTTC.